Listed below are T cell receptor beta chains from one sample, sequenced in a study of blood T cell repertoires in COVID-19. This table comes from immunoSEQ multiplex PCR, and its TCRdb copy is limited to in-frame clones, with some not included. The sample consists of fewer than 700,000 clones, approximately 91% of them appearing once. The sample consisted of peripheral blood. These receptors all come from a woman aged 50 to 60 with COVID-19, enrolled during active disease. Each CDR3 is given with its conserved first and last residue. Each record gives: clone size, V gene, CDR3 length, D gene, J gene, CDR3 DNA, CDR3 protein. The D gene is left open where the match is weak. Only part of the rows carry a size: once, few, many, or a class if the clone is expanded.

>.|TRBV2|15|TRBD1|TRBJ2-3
TGTGCCAGCAGTGACGACAGGGTAGGCACAGATACGCAGTATTTT
CASSDDRVGTDTQYF
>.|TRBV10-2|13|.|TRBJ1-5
TGCGCCAGCTCTGAGGGATCTTATCAGCCCCAGCATTTT
CASSEGSYQPQHF
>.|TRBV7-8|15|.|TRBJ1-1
TGTGCCAGCAGCCTTACCGGGACACCGAACACTGAAGCTTTCTTT
CASSLTGTPNTEAFF
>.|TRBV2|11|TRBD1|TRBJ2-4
TGTGCCAGCGTTAGACAGGGGGCTTTAGCCTTC
CASVRQGALAF
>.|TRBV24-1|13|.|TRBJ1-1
TGTGCCACCAGTGATTCCGGGAACACTGAAGCTTTCTTT
CATSDSGNTEAFF
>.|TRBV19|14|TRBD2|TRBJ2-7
TGTGCCAGTAAGCGGGGTCCGAGCTCCTACGAGCAGTACTTC
CASKRGPSSYEQYF
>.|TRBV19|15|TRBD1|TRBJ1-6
TGTGCCAGTAGTAATACAGGGGGCTATAATTCACCCCTCCACTTT
CASSNTGGYNSPLHF
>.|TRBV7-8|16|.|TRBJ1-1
TGTGCCAGCAGCCCACCCGTGGGGCCATCGAACACTGAAGCTTTCTTT
CASSPPVGPSNTEAFF
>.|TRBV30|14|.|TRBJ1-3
TGTGCCTGGAGCCCAGGCTACTCCGGAAACACCATATATTTT
CAWSPGYSGNTIYF
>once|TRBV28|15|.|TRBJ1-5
TGTGCCAGCAGTCTCCCGGGTGGGAGCAATCAGCCCCAGCATTTT
CASSLPGGSNQPQHF
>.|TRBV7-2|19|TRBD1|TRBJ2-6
TGTGCCAGCAGCCCAACCGGGACAGGGATCGGCTCTGGGGCCAACGTCCTGACTTTC
CASSPTGTGIGSGANVLTF
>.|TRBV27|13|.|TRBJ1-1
TGTGCCAGCAGACTCTTGACAGGCACTGAAGCTTTCTTT
CASRLLTGTEAFF
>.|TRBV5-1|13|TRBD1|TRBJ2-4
TGCGCCAGCACCGAGACAGGGAACGACATTCAGTACTTC
CASTETGNDIQYF
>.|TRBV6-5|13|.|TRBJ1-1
TGTGCCAGCCGCAGGGATTGGAACACTGAAGCTTTCTTT
CASRRDWNTEAFF
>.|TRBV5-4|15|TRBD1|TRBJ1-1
TGTGCCAGCAGCTGGCCGGGACAGGAGAACACTGAAGCTTTCTTT
CASSWPGQENTEAFF
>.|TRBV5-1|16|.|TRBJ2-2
TGCGCCAGCAGCTTGTACGGGGGAGGGAACACCGGGGAGCTGTTTTTT
CASSLYGGGNTGELFF
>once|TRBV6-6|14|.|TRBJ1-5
TGTGCCAGCAGTCATCAGGAATTCAATCAGCCCCAGCATTTT
CASSHQEFNQPQHF
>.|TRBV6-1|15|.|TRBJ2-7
TGTGCCAGCAGTGAAAGGCCAGGGGAGTCCTACGAGCAGTACTTC
CASSERPGESYEQYF
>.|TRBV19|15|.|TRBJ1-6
TGTGCCAGTAGTAATCAGGGAGGGGTCGATTCACCCCTCCACTTT
CASSNQGGVDSPLHF
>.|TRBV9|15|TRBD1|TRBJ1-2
TGTGCCAGCAGCGTAGACGGGACAGCAAACTATGGCTACACCTTC
CASSVDGTANYGYTF
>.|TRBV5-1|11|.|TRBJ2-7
TGCGCCAGCAGCTTCGAGAACGAGCAGTACTTC
CASSFENEQYF
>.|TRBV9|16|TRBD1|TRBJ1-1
TGTGCCAGCAGCCGACGAGCGGGACAGGGGGCCGCTGAAGCTTTCTTT
CASSRRAGQGAAEAFF
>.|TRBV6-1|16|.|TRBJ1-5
TGTGCCAGCAGTGAAGCAGGAGGATATAGCAATCAGCCCCAGCATTTT
CASSEAGGYSNQPQHF
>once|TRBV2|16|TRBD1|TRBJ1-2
TGTGCCAGCAGTGGACAGGGGATTAAGGGGGACTATGGCTACACCTTC
CASSGQGIKGDYGYTF
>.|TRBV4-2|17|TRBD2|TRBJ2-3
TGTGCCAGCAGCCAGGACCTTGCGCGGGGGGGCACAGATACGCAGTATTTT
CASSQDLARGGTDTQYF
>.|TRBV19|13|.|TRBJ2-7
TGTGCCAGTAGTATAAGGCGGGGAGGCGAGCAGTACTTC
CASSIRRGGEQYF
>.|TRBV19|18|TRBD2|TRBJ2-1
TGTGCCAGTAGTATCCGCAGTGCCATAGCGGGGGGGCGGAATGAGCAGTTCTTC
CASSIRSAIAGGRNEQFF
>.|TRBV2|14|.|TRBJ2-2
TGTGCCAGCAGTGAATTGGGCTTCACCGGGGAGCTGTTTTTT
CASSELGFTGELFF
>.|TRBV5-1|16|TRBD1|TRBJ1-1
TGCGCCAGCAGCTTGGACTCGGCAGGGGGCCACACTGAAGCTTTCTTT
CASSLDSAGGHTEAFF
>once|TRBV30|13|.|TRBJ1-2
TGTGCCTGGAATCCCCGACATCTTCATGGCTACACCTTC
CAWNPRHLHGYTF
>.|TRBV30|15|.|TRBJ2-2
TGTGCCTGGAGTGTACGGTTGAGGCCAACCGGGGAGCTGTTTTTT
CAWSVRLRPTGELFF
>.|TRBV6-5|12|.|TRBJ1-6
TGTGCCAGCGCTACCAGGGATTCACCCCTCCACTTT
CASATRDSPLHF
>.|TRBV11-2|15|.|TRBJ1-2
TGTGCCAGCAGCTCCCGGGACACCTGGGAGGGTGGCTACACCTTC
CASSSRDTWEGGYTF
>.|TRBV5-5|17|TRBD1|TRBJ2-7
TGTGCCAGCAGCCAATACCAACCGGGACAGGGGTCCTACGAGCAGTACTTC
CASSQYQPGQGSYEQYF
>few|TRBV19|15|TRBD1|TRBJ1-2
TGTGCCAGCAGGTGGACAGGGGGCAAGGGCTATGGCTACACCTTC
CASRWTGGKGYGYTF
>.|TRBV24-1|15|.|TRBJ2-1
TGTGCCAATCCCGGTGGGGGAGCGGGTGGCAATGAGCAGTTCTTC
CANPGGGAGGNEQFF
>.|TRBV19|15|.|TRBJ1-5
TGTGCCAGTAGTCGAAGGAGGTATGAAAATCAGCCCCAGCATTTT
CASSRRRYENQPQHF
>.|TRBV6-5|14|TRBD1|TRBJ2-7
TGTGCCAGCAGTCCCCTGAACAGGGGTCACGAGCAGTACTTC
CASSPLNRGHEQYF
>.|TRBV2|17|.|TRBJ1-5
TGTGCCAGCAGTGAAAATTTTAGCCAGAAACTTAATCAGCCCCAGCATTTT
CASSENFSQKLNQPQHF
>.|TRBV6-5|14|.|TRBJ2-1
TGTGCCAGCAGTTATCGGTCCTCCTACAATGAGCAGTTCTTC
CASSYRSSYNEQFF
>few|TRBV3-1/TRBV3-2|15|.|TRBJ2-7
TGTGCCAGCAGCCAAGGGACAATCGTTTTCGGCGAGCAGTACTTC
CASSQGTIVFGEQYF
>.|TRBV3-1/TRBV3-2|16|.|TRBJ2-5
TGTGCCAGCAGCCCCCCTCCGGGGACTCCTCAAGAGACCCAGTACTTC
CASSPPPGTPQETQYF
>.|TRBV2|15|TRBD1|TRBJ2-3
TGTGCCAGCAGAGGAGACAGGGGGAGGCCAGATACGCAGTATTTT
CASRGDRGRPDTQYF
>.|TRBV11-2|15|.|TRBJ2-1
TGTGCCAGCAGCCTTCATCCGGGACAAAAGAATGAGCAGTTCTTC
CASSLHPGQKNEQFF
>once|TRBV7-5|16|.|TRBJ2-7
TGTGCCAGAACCGCCCCAGGGGGCGGGGGCCTCTACGAGCAGTACTTC
CARTAPGGGGLYEQYF
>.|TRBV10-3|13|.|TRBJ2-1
TGTGCCATCAGTGAGTTGGGGCCTCATGAGCAGTTCTTC
CAISELGPHEQFF
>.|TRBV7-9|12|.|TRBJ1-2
TGTGCCAGCAGCTCACAGGGCCATGGCTACACCTTC
CASSSQGHGYTF
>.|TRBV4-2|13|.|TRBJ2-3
TGTGCCAGCAGCCCCAACCCTGAGAATACGCAGTATTTT
CASSPNPENTQYF
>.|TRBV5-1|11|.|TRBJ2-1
TGCGCCAGCAGTGGCGGAGATGAGCAGTTCTTC
CASSGGDEQFF
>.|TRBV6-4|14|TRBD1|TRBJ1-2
TGTGCCAGCAGTCCCGGACAGGGAAGCTATGGCTACACCTTC
CASSPGQGSYGYTF
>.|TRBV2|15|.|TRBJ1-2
TGTGCCAGCAGTGAAGGGACTCGAGCTAACTATGGCTACACCTTC
CASSEGTRANYGYTF
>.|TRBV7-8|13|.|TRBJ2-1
TGTGCCAGCAGCTTTCGAGACTACAATGAGCAGTTCTTC
CASSFRDYNEQFF
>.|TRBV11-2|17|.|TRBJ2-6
TGTGCCAGCAGCTTACTCCACCGGGGGTTTGGGGCCAACGTCCTGACTTTC
CASSLLHRGFGANVLTF
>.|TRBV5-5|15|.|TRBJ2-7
TGTGCCAGCAGCTTGGTTCTCACTAGCTCCTACGAGCAGTACTTC
CASSLVLTSSYEQYF